This TCR beta chain was sequenced for a study of OX40 agonist ivuxolimab in advanced cancers. Clones were sequenced by immunoSEQ multiplex PCR, and TCRdb holds only the in-frame ones, with some missing. Among 35,000 to 50,000 clones listed, 88% were seen once. Germline CDR1 reads SGHTA; CDR2 reads FQGNSA. Unmatched junction bases numbered 13, after V lost 5 bases and J lost 4 bases. There are 17 residues in the CDR3. V and J are TRBV7-2 and TRBJ2-7; 11 positions match TRBD2. Sequencing was performed on CD4+ or CD8+ T cells sorted from blood, taken in a trial of the OX40 agonist ivuxolimab. This TCR came from an adult with an advanced solid tumor such as melanoma, head and neck, liver or kidney cancer. The CDR3 reads CASSHLYTSGSWYEQYF. The CDR3 nucleotides are TGTGCCAGCAGCCACCTATATACTAGCGGGAGTTGGTACGAGCAGTACTTC. The entire variable domain, with the rest obtained from reference TRBV7-2 and TRBJ2-7, is as follows: GAGVSQSPSNKVTEKGKDVELRCDPISGHTALYWYRQSLGQGLEFLIYFQGNSAPDKSGLPSDRFSAERTGGSVSTLTIQRTQQEDSAVYLCASSHLYTSGSWYEQYFGPGTRLTVT.